One and the same sample provided the 28 T cell receptor beta chains below, sequenced in a study of cytomegalovirus exposure and HLA in healthy donors. PCR primers comprised 60 Vbeta and 13 Jbeta primers. Data came from immunoSEQ multiplex PCR; TCRdb stores just in-frame clones and leaves some out. The table lists 60,000 to 70,000 clones, about four fifths of them singletons. What was sequenced was PBMCs. These receptors originate from a woman aged 25 to 45 in good health and CMV-seronegative.

J is TRBJ2-1 and V is TRBV10-1; the match to TRBD2 covers 12 bases. This CDR3 is built from 14 residues. The V and J ends lost 6 bases and 4 bases, in that order; junction bases with no gene match: 1. Germline CDR1 reads WNHNN; CDR2 reads SYGVQD (reference sequence). In nucleotides, the CDR3 is TGCGCCAGCAGGACTAGCGGGGGATACAATGAGCAGTTCTTC. Its translation is CASRTSGGYNEQFF.

The chain has TRBV7-8 and TRBJ2-1; 8 bases map to TRBD1. The CDR3 extends over 15 amino acids. Germline CDR1 and CDR2: SGHVS and FQNEAQ. Trimming removed 1 base from V and 8 bases from J; junction bases left unmatched: 7. CDR3 residues: CASSLGQGPQYEQFF. CDR3 sequence (DNA): TGTGCCAGCAGCTTAGGACAGGGGCCCCAGTATGAGCAGTTCTTC.

Regarding this clone: Relative to the germline gene, one junction end is altered; a read error may explain this. The rearrangement links TRBV7-7 to TRBJ2-3; D not resolved. CDR1 and CDR2 (germline): SSHAT, FNYEAQ (reference sequence). This CDR3 is built from 13 residues. CDR3 sequence (DNA): TGTGCTAGCAGCTTAACAAATACAGATACGCAGTATTTT. Residues: CASSLTNTDTQYF.

This chain joins TRBV30 and TRBJ2-7; no definite D call. The germline V gene encodes CDR1 GTSNPN and CDR2 SVGIG (reference sequence). The CDR3 is made up of 12 amino acids. The V gene lost 3 bases and the J gene lost 6 bases, with 12 bases spanning the gap. The DNA of the CDR3 is TGTGCCTGGAGGAGGTCCGGCGTCGAGCAGTACTTC. It translates to CAWRRSGVEQYF.

The chain combines TRBV30 with TRBJ1-1; no clear D gene. V dropped 0 bases and J dropped 0 bases, with 11 bases sitting between them. CDR1 and CDR2 (germline): GTSNPN, SVGIG (reference sequence). The CDR3 totals 15 residues. The CDR3 loop reads CAWSVRGRLNTEAFF. The CDR3 DNA reads TGTGCCTGGAGTGTACGTGGCAGATTGAACACTGAAGCTTTCTTT.

The rearrangement links TRBV29-1 to TRBJ1-3; possible D gene TRBD1, 6 bases. The germline V gene encodes CDR1 SQVTM and CDR2 ANQGSEA. The CDR3 is made up of 16 amino acids. With 7 bases removed from V and 1 base from J, the gap between germline ends came to 20 bases. Here the CDR3 reads CSAIKRGGLSGNTIYF. CDR3 nucleotide sequence: TGCAGCGCCATAAAGAGGGGGGGGTTGTCTGGAAACACCATATATTTT.

The chain uses TRBV6-1 and TRBJ2-5; 7 bases are shared with TRBD1. CDR3 length: 14 residues. CDR1 is MNHNS and CDR2 is SASEGT in the germline V gene. Trimming removed 8 bases from V and 7 bases from J; junction bases left unmatched: 13. The CDR3 DNA is TGTGCCAGCGTCCGCGGACAGGCGTTGGGGACCCAGTACTTC. Amino acids: CASVRGQALGTQYF.

This clone has just a few counts. The genes are TRBV15 and TRBJ1-4; 9 bases map to TRBD1. The germline gives CDR1 LNHNV, CDR2 YYDKDF (reference sequence). The CDR3 loop spans 15 amino acids. V lost 1 base and J lost 8; bases outside the gene matches: 5. CDR3 amino acids: CATSRGGTGSEKLFF. CDR3 nucleotides: TGTGCCACCAGCAGAGGGGGGACAGGGTCCGAAAAACTGTTTTTT. Combining the CDR3 with reference TRBV15 and TRBJ1-4 gives the whole variable domain DAMVIQNPRYQVTQFGKPVTLSCSQTLNHNVMYWYQQKSSQAPKLLFHYYDKDFNNEADTPDNFQSRRPNTSFCFLDIRSPGLGDTAMYLCATSRGGTGSEKLFFGSGTQLSVL.

This rearrangement joins TRBV30 to TRBJ2-7; TRBD2 agrees at 8 bases. Germline values: CDR1 GTSNPN, CDR2 SVGIG (reference sequence). Germline trimming cut 4 bases from V and 3 bases from J; bases unmatched to any gene: 8. This CDR3 comprises 14 residues. DNA for the CDR3: TGTGCCTGGAAACCCGACGGGGGGGTCTACGAGCAGTACTTC. Translating it yields CAWKPDGGVYEQYF.

This chain uses TRBV11-2 with TRBJ2-5, with 14 bases lining up with TRBD2. Germline assignment: CDR1 SGHAT and CDR2 FQNNGV. The CDR3 has 16 amino acids. V lost 5 bases, J lost 2 bases, and 4 bases stayed unmatched. The CDR3 DNA is TGTGCCAGCAGCCCCCGACTAGCGGGAGGGCAAGAGACCCAGTACTTC. Its translation: CASSPRLAGGQETQYF.

This chain uses TRBV4-1 with TRBJ2-1; possibly TRBD2 for D (6 bases). The CDR3 has 17 amino acids. Trimming removed 0 bases from V and 4 bases from J, with 16 bases in between. Germline values: CDR1 MGHRA, CDR2 YSYEKL. Here the CDR3 DNA reads TGCGCCAGCAGCCAAGATCTAGCGAGACAGCGGTACAATGAGCAGTTCTTC. It yields the protein CASSQDLARQRYNEQFF.

This clone occurred once. The chain is built from TRBV6-5 and TRBJ2-7; the D gene is possibly TRBD1 (6 bases). Germline V gene sequence: CDR1 MNHEY, CDR2 SVGAGI. The ends were cut back, 0 bases at V and 6 bases at J, with 15 bases in the middle. The CDR3 length is 15 residues. In nucleotides, the CDR3 is TGTGCCAGCAGTTACTCGAATCAGGGGCTTGGCGAGCAGTACTTC. This encodes CASSYSNQGLGEQYF.

The rearrangement links TRBV10-1 to TRBJ2-7, with D unresolved. The CDR3 is made up of 10 amino acids. The germline V and J ends were trimmed by 10 bases and 3 bases, with 7 bases remaining between them. From germline, CDR1 is WNHNN and CDR2 SYGVQD (reference sequence). CDR3 sequence: CAIQVYEQYF. CDR3 DNA sequence: TGCGCCATCCAGGTCTACGAGCAGTACTTC.

The chain employs TRBV7-9 and TRBJ2-7; 12 nucleotides line up with TRBD1. J was trimmed by 4 bases and V by 5 bases; bases with no gene match: 6. The CDR3 covers 15 residues. Germline V gene lookup returns CDR1 SEHNR and CDR2 FQNEAQ (reference sequence). The DNA for the CDR3 is TGTGCCAGCAGCCACGGGACAGGGGGCAGGTACGAGCAGTACTTC. Translation: CASSHGTGGRYEQYF.

The CDR3 loop is CASSRIEPFHEQYF. In DNA, the CDR3 is TGTGCCAGCAGCAGAATAGAGCCCTTTCACGAGCAGTACTTC. V usage is TRBV7-9 and J usage is TRBJ2-7; no clear D gene. V was trimmed by 5 bases and J by 5 bases, leaving 16 bases between them. CDR3 length: 14 residues. Germline lookup yields CDR1 SEHNR and CDR2 FQNEAQ (reference sequence).

The chain carries TRBV7-2 and TRBJ2-7; 11 positions match TRBD2. The junction had 10 bases not matched to a gene; V was cut back by 5 bases and J by 4 bases. CDR3 length: 16 amino acids. Germline V gene sequence: CDR1 SGHTA, CDR2 FQGNSA. The CDR3 region has the DNA TGTGCCAGCAGCCCTTCTACTAGCGGGAGTGGGTACGAGCAGTACTTC. Translating gives CASSPSTSGSGYEQYF.

This clone was seen a few times. The rearrangement links TRBV5-1 to TRBJ2-7; TRBD2 agrees at 8 bases. Germline V gene lookup returns CDR1 SGHRS and CDR2 YFSETQ. The CDR3 length is 15 residues. Unmatched junction bases numbered 13, after V lost 4 bases and J lost 7 bases. CDR3 in amino acids: CASSPTSGGTGEQYF. CDR3 nucleotides: TGCGCCAGCAGCCCTACCTCGGGAGGGACGGGGGAGCAGTACTTC.

The chain carries TRBV7-9 and TRBJ2-3, with 10 bases that match TRBD2. Germline V gene lookup returns CDR1 SEHNR and CDR2 FQNEAQ (reference sequence). This CDR3 comprises 15 residues. Trimming removed 3 bases from V and 1 base from J; junction bases left unmatched: 1. The CDR3 protein is CASSFLAGGTDTQYF. CDR3 sequence (DNA): TGTGCCAGCAGCTTCCTAGCGGGAGGCACAGATACGCAGTATTTT. Full variable domain (missing parts from reference TRBV7-9 and TRBJ2-3): DTGVSQNPRHKITKRGQNVTFRCDPISEHNRLYWYRQTLGQGPEFLTYFQNEAQLEKSRLLSDRFSAERPKGSFSTLEIQRTEQGDSAMYLCASSFLAGGTDTQYFGPGTRLTVL.

The chain is built from TRBV27 and TRBJ2-7, with 9 bases fitting TRBD2. This CDR3 has 13 amino acids. The germline CDR1 and CDR2 sequences are MNHEY and SMNVEV (reference sequence). The junction had 5 bases not matched to a gene; V was cut back by 7 bases and J by 4 bases. The chain's CDR3 is CASKPSGEYEQYF. DNA for the CDR3: TGTGCCAGCAAACCTAGCGGGGAATACGAGCAGTACTTC.

The gene calls are TRBV6-5 and TRBJ2-1, with 8 bases lining up with TRBD2. The trim removed 6 bases at V and 10 bases at J, leaving 5 bases unmatched. The CDR3 totals 12 residues. Germline CDR1 is MNHEY and CDR2 is SVGAGI. Written as DNA, the CDR3 is TGTGCCAGCAGCCCGGCGGGGGGAGAGCAGTTCTTC. It translates to CASSPAGGEQFF.

The V and J genes are TRBV7-8 and TRBJ2-2; 8 nucleotides align to TRBD1. This CDR3 comprises 15 residues. Trimming at V came to 5 bases and at J to 0 bases, leaving 2 bases not matched to a gene. CDR1 and CDR2 (germline): SGHVS, FQNEAQ. The CDR3 reads CASSKGQANTGELFF. Written as DNA, the CDR3 is TGTGCCAGCAGCAAGGGACAGGCGAACACCGGGGAGCTGTTTTTT.

V and J are TRBV10-3 and TRBJ2-6; D perhaps matches TRBD1 (5 bases). The length of the CDR3 is 16 residues. Germline V gene lookup returns CDR1 ENHRY and CDR2 SYGVKD. Between the trimmed V and J ends, which lost 4 bases and 2 bases, there was a span of 12 bases. In DNA, the CDR3 is TGTGCCATCAGTGTTGACAGCGAGCCTGGGGCCAACGTCCTGACTTTC. It specifies CAISVDSEPGANVLTF.

The genes are TRBV4-1 and TRBJ2-3; TRBD2 aligns across 7 bases. V lost 4 bases, J lost 0 bases, and 10 bases stayed unmatched. The CDR3 has 17 amino acids. Germline assignment: CDR1 MGHRA and CDR2 YSYEKL. CDR3 sequence (DNA): TGCGCCAGCAGCCCTTTCGGAGCGGGGAGTAGCACAGATACGCAGTATTTT. Protein product: CASSPFGAGSSTDTQYF.

This clone was observed a handful of times. This chain links TRBV5-1 with TRBJ2-7; 13 bases fit TRBD2. The CDR3 runs to 15 residues. After removal of 3 bases from V and 0 bases from J, the junction contained 0 bases not matched to a gene. Germline loops: CDR1 SGHRS, CDR2 YFSETQ. The CDR3 nucleotides are TGCGCCAGCAGCTGGACTAGCGGGGGCTCCTACGAGCAGTACTTC. Residues: CASSWTSGGSYEQYF.

The J gene is TRBJ2-7, the V gene TRBV6-1; 7 bases align to TRBD1. From germline, CDR1 is MNHNS and CDR2 SASEGT. The CDR3 covers 15 residues. V trimming: 3 bases; J trimming: 2 bases; junction bases outside the gene matches: 7. DNA for the CDR3: TGTGCCAGCAGTGAGCCGGGACAGAGAACCTACGAGCAGTACTTC. Protein product: CASSEPGQRTYEQYF.

The chain has TRBV13 and TRBJ2-1; a possible D gene is TRBD1 (6 bases). Germline V gene data show CDR1 as PRHDT and CDR2 as FYEKMQ (reference sequence). The V gene lost 5 bases and the J gene lost 1 base, with 9 bases spanning the gap. This CDR3 contains 14 residues. CDR3 sequence (DNA): TGTGCCAGCAGCCCCGGGACATCCTACAATGAGCAGTTCTTC. Protein sequence: CASSPGTSYNEQFF.

The chain is built from TRBV7-2 and TRBJ1-1, with D perhaps matching TRBD1 (6 bases). Germline CDR1 SGHTA, CDR2 FQGNSA. The CDR3 runs 15 residues. V gave up 1 base and J gave up 1 base, with 10 bases separating them. This chain's CDR3 is CASSLVGGWNTEAFF. Here the CDR3 DNA reads TGTGCCAGCAGCTTAGTTGGGGGCTGGAACACTGAAGCTTTCTTT.

The V call is TRBV5-1, the J call TRBJ2-1, with 10 bases matching TRBD2. Per the germline V gene, CDR1 is SGHRS and CDR2 is YFSETQ. This CDR3 has 16 residues. With V trimmed by 7 bases and J by 6 bases, 13 bases remained unmatched. The DNA for the CDR3 is TGCGCCAGCCGCCGCTTCCTGGTAGCGGGGGGCAATGAGCAGTTCTTC. This sequence encodes CASRRFLVAGGNEQFF.